Sequencing of this TCR beta chain was carried out in a study of T cell changes during pregnancy in multiple sclerosis. Measured with immunoSEQ multiplex PCR; TCRdb has only the in-frame clones, and not every one. This table has about 32,000 clones, roughly 89% appearing once. J was trimmed by 5 bases and V by 3 bases; bases with no gene match: 10. This CDR3 region has 15 residues. Germline lookup yields CDR1 SGHRS and CDR2 YFSETQ. The sequence was obtained from a female donor with multiple sclerosis, enrolled in a pregnancy study. This rearrangement joins TRBV5-1 to TRBJ2-7, with 8 bases matching TRBD1. The sequencing used CD8+ T cells from peripheral blood mononuclear cells, collected in the first trimester of pregnancy. The CDR3 DNA reads TGCGCCAGCAGCTGGGGGACAGGAAGCGCCAACGAGCAGTACTTC. Its translation is CASSWGTGSANEQYF.